The following is a T cell receptor beta chain sequence with its context. V was pared by 7 bases and J by 4 bases, with 12 bases of the junction left unmatched. The germline V gene has CDR1 MNHNS and CDR2 SASEGT. The CDR3 contains 15 residues. The data were obtained in a study of sequential checkpoint blockade in melanoma. Assay: immunoSEQ multiplex PCR; the TCRdb copy retains only in-frame clones and omits some. The table shows roughly 18,000 clones, with 60% to 80% occurring only once. The treatment here: randomized to nivolumab then ipilimumab (arm A) or the reverse (arm B). PBMC sorting kept live CD3+CD8+ cells without CD19 or CD56.

The material was CD8+ T cells sorted from blood (inferred from file names), obtained from a patient given nivolumab and ipilimumab in sequence. This TCR was recovered from a human donor with melanoma. This chain uses TRBV6-1 with TRBJ2-5, with 7 bases matching TRBD2. CDR3 amino acids: CASNPQKLARETQYF. The CDR3 region has the DNA TGTGCCAGCAACCCCCAAAAACTAGCGCGAGAGACCCAGTACTTC.